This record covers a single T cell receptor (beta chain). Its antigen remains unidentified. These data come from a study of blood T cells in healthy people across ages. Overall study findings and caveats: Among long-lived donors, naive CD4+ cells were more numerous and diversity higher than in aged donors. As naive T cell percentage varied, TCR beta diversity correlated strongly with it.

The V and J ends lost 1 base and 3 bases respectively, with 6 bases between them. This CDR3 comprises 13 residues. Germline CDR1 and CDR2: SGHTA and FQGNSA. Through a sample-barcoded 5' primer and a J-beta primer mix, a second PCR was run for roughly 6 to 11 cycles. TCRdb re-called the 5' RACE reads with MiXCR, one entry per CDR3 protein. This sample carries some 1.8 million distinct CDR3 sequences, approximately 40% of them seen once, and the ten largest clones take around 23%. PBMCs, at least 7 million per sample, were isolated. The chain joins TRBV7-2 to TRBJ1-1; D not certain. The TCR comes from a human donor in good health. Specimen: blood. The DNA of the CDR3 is TGTGCCAGCAGCTTAGATGCTTACACTGAAGCTTTCTTT. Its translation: CASSLDAYTEAFF.